The 24 T cell receptor beta chains in this list originate from one sample, sequenced in a study of CD8 T cells in Susac syndrome. With random hexamers, reverse transcription was performed on about 0.5 to 1 ug of RNA. TCRdb recomputed calls from the immunoSEQ multiplex PCR reads with MiXCR, one row per CDR3 protein. The sample shows around 270,000 distinct CDR3 sequences, approximately 90% of them seen only once. Specimen: CD8+ T cells from PBMCs. These receptors were obtained from a human donor with multiple sclerosis.

The V gene is TRBV14, the J gene TRBJ2-6; TRBD2 matches 7 bases. The germline V gene encodes CDR1 SGHDN and CDR2 FVKESK. The CDR3 runs 17 residues. V shed 4 bases, J shed 0 bases, and the junction held 6 bases outside the gene matches. The CDR3 loop reads CASSLIAGPSGANVLTF. The CDR3 bases are TGTGCCAGCAGCCTAATAGCGGGCCCCTCTGGGGCCAACGTCCTGACTTTC.

V is TRBV10-3 and J is TRBJ2-1, with 10 bases lining up with TRBD2. V trimming: 4 bases; J trimming: 7 bases; junction bases outside the gene matches: 10. The germline gives CDR1 ENHRY, CDR2 SYGVKD. The CDR3 sequence is 16 residues long. Written as DNA, the CDR3 is TGTGCCATCAGTGTTTCCCTAGCGGGAGTAACAAATGAGCAGTTCTTC. Amino acids: CAISVSLAGVTNEQFF.

V is TRBV4-3 and J is TRBJ2-3, with D perhaps TRBD1 or TRBD2 (5 bases each). Germline V gives CDR1 LGHNA, CDR2 YSLEER. The length of the CDR3 is 15 residues. Trimming left V 2 bases short and J 0 bases short, with 9 bases between. CDR3 DNA sequence: TGCGCCAGCAGCCAACGGGGCCAAAGCACAGATACGCAGTATTTT. It translates to CASSQRGQSTDTQYF.

The chain carries TRBV9 and TRBJ2-7, with D tentatively TRBD2 (5 bases). The germline V gene has CDR1 SGDLS and CDR2 YYNGEE. The CDR3 runs 14 residues. Between the trimmed V and J ends, which lost 4 bases and 0 bases, there was a span of 11 bases. The DNA of the CDR3 is TGTGCCAGCAGCCGGGAAACGATCTCCTACGAGCAGTACTTC. Its protein is CASSRETISYEQYF.

V usage is TRBV30 and J usage is TRBJ2-7; D may be TRBD2 (5 bases). Germline V gene sequence: CDR1 GTSNPN, CDR2 SVGIG (reference sequence). The V gene lost 1 base and the J gene lost 2 bases, with 9 bases spanning the gap. This CDR3 comprises 13 residues. The DNA for the CDR3 is TGTGCCTGGAGTGGGACTGATCCCTACGAGCAGTACTTC. Encoded protein: CAWSGTDPYEQYF.

A single count supports this clonotype. This rearrangement joins TRBV7-9 to TRBJ2-3; the D is unclear. The germline CDR1 and CDR2 sequences are SEHNR and FQNEAQ (reference sequence). Deletions cut 5 bases from V and 6 bases from J, with 9 bases between. This CDR3 is built from 12 residues. The CDR3 region has the DNA TGTGCCAGCAGCAAACTGCAGGATACGCAGTATTTT. Translating it yields CASSKLQDTQYF.

DNA for the CDR3: TGTGCCAGCACCGGGGGGCGGGACTTGGATAGCGAGCAGTACTTC. This sequence encodes CASTGGRDLDSEQYF. This chain uses TRBV2 with TRBJ2-7, with D perhaps matching TRBD2 (7 bases). V lost 7 bases, J lost 6 bases, and 22 bases lay in between. The CDR3 is made up of 15 amino acids. Per germline, CDR1 SNHLY and CDR2 FYNNEI. Filled out from reference TRBV2 and TRBJ2-7, the complete variable domain reads EPEVTQTPSHQVTQMGQEVILRCVPISNHLYFYWYRQILGQKVEFLVSFYNNEISEKSEIFDDQFSVERPDGSNFTLKIRSTKLEDSAMYFCASTGGRDLDSEQYFGPGTRLTVT.

CDR3 in amino acids: CASNPGGTNTEAFF. The CDR3 DNA follows: TGTGCCAGCAACCCGGGAGGAACCAACACTGAAGCTTTCTTT. V and J are TRBV27 and TRBJ1-1; no reliable D call. Germline CDR1 and CDR2: MNHEY and SMNVEV (reference sequence). CDR3 length: 14 residues. The V end was cut by 7 bases, the J end by 2 bases, with 14 bases between.

The rearrangement links TRBV27 to TRBJ2-7, with D possibly TRBD1 on 6 matching bases. Per the germline V gene, CDR1 is MNHEY and CDR2 is SMNVEV (reference sequence). Trimming left V 5 bases short and J 7 bases short, with 9 bases between. CDR3 length equals 11 residues. CDR3 DNA: TGTGCCAGCAGTCACCAGGGGGAGCAGTACTTC. It yields the protein CASSHQGEQYF.

V gene TRBV5-5 combines with J gene TRBJ1-5; maybe TRBD1 (6 bases). The CDR3 sequence is 16 residues long. V shed 3 bases and J shed 2 bases, with 15 bases lying between them. Germline lookup yields CDR1 SGHKS and CDR2 YYEKEE (reference sequence). The CDR3, as DNA: TGTGCCAGCAGCTCAGGCTCAGGGGCAGGCAATCAGCCCCAGCATTTT. Translating gives CASSSGSGAGNQPQHF.

This clonotype was found a few times. V and J are TRBV7-6 and TRBJ2-1; D possibly corresponds to TRBD1 (7 bases). V was shortened by 5 bases and J by 5 bases, with 10 bases between the two germline ends. In germline, CDR1 is SGHVS, CDR2 FNYEAQ. The CDR3 is 13 residues long. In nucleotides, the CDR3 is TGTGCCAGCAGCGGGGGGACAGACAATGAGCAGTTCTTC. As protein: CASSGGTDNEQFF.

The chain couples TRBV27 to TRBJ1-6, with D perhaps matching TRBD1 (5 bases). The CDR3 has 15 residues. Germline assignment: CDR1 MNHEY and CDR2 SMNVEV (reference sequence). V lost 4 bases and J lost 2, with 9 bases in between. The CDR3 DNA follows: TGTGCCAGCAGTTCCGGGACGGCCTATAATTCACCCCTCCACTTT. It is translated as CASSSGTAYNSPLHF.

This chain joins TRBV2 and TRBJ1-2; D remains ambiguous. The V gene lost 7 bases and the J gene lost 0 bases, with 9 bases spanning the gap. The CDR3 totals 13 residues. Per the germline V gene, CDR1 is SNHLY and CDR2 is FYNNEI. The CDR3 bases are TGTGCCAGCACGCTGTCAGCTAACTATGGCTACACCTTC. Its protein product is CASTLSANYGYTF. The entire variable domain, with the rest obtained from reference TRBV2 and TRBJ1-2, is as follows: EPEVTQTPSHQVTQMGQEVILRCVPISNHLYFYWYRQILGQKVEFLVSFYNNEISEKSEIFDDQFSVERPDGSNFTLKIRSTKLEDSAMYFCASTLSANYGYTFGSGTRLTVV.

The V gene is TRBV18, the J gene TRBJ2-5, with D possibly being TRBD2 (6 bases). V dropped 2 bases and J dropped 3 bases, with 16 bases sitting between them. The germline CDR1 and CDR2 sequences are KGHSH and LQKENI. The CDR3 length is 16 residues. As DNA, the CDR3 is TGTGCCAGCTCACCATGGGCCAAGGGAGGCAAAGAGACCCAGTACTTC. Protein: CASSPWAKGGKETQYF.

This clonotype was recorded a few times. V gene TRBV29-1 combines with J gene TRBJ2-5; 10 bases fit TRBD2. The CDR3 runs to 15 residues. Germline assignment: CDR1 SQVTM and CDR2 ANQGSEA. V shed 5 bases and J 5 bases; nucleotides not matched to a gene: 11. The CDR3 here is CSVPVPSGGYETQYF. The CDR3 DNA reads as TGCAGCGTTCCCGTTCCTAGCGGGGGTTACGAGACCCAGTACTTC.

This rearrangement joins TRBV29-1 to TRBJ2-1; D unresolved. The CDR3 runs to 14 residues. V shed 6 bases and J shed 5 bases, with 17 bases lying between them. Germline values: CDR1 SQVTM, CDR2 ANQGSEA. The CDR3, as DNA: TGCAGCGTCCCCGATCGGGTCCGGAACAATGAGCAGTTCTTC. Encoded protein: CSVPDRVRNNEQFF.

V gene TRBV5-4 combines with J gene TRBJ1-3; no reliable D call. The CDR3 loop spans 14 amino acids. Germline CDR1 is SGHNT and CDR2 is YYREEE (reference sequence). V gave up 1 base and J gave up 2 bases, with 7 bases separating them. CDR3 sequence: CASSLTPPGNTIYF. CDR3 nucleotide sequence: TGTGCCAGCAGCTTGACGCCTCCTGGAAACACCATATATTTT.

V gene TRBV27 combines with J gene TRBJ1-1, with D unresolved. This CDR3 comprises 12 residues. In germline, CDR1 is MNHEY, CDR2 SMNVEV (reference sequence). V was cut by 8 bases and J by 4 bases, with 11 bases left in between. CDR3 in amino acids: CASGLGITEAFF. The CDR3 coding sequence is TGTGCCAGCGGACTGGGCATCACTGAAGCTTTCTTT.

The chain is built from TRBV12-3 or TRBV12-4 and TRBJ2-1; tentative D call: TRBD2 (5 bases). Trimming shortened V by 7 bases and J by 4 bases, and 14 bases separated the two germline ends. The CDR3 totals 14 residues. CDR3 coding DNA: TGTGCCAGCACCTCGGGGATGGGGTACAATGAGCAGTTCTTC. Translated, it gives CASTSGMGYNEQFF.

This rearrangement joins TRBV9 to TRBJ2-2, with a possible D match to TRBD1 (6 bases). The ends were cut back, 0 bases at V and 0 bases at J, with 15 bases in the middle. Germline V gives CDR1 SGDLS, CDR2 YYNGEE. This CDR3 spans 18 amino acids. The CDR3 bases are TGTGCCAGCAGCGTAGAGGCCAACAGGGAACCGAACACCGGGGAGCTGTTTTTT. This sequence encodes CASSVEANREPNTGELFF.

V is TRBV20-1 and J is TRBJ2-5; 11 bases are a match to TRBD2. CDR3 size: 16 residues. J gave up 5 bases and V 0 bases, and 8 bases lay outside the gene matches. Germline V gives CDR1 DFQATT, CDR2 SNEGSKA (reference sequence). For the CDR3, the DNA is TGCAGTGCTAGAGATCCAGATAGCGGGGGGGCCGAGACCCAGTACTTC. Translation: CSARDPDSGGAETQYF.

The chain has TRBV30 and TRBJ1-5; D is undetermined. With 3 bases removed from V and 9 bases from J, the gap between germline ends came to 15 bases. The CDR3 has 13 residues. Germline CDR1 is GTSNPN and CDR2 is SVGIG (reference sequence). DNA for the CDR3: TGTGCCTGGAGCCCCCAAGGACTCGGGCCCCAGCATTTT. Its translation is CAWSPQGLGPQHF.

The chain joins TRBV4-3 to TRBJ2-1, with D perhaps TRBD1 (5 bases). CDR3 length: 16 amino acids. CDR1 LGHNA and CDR2 YSLEER come from the germline V gene. The V and J ends lost 1 base and 5 bases respectively, with 15 bases between them. The CDR3: CASSQVRIQGHNEQFF. The CDR3 DNA is TGCGCCAGCAGCCAAGTCCGAATCCAGGGTCACAATGAGCAGTTCTTC.

The chain carries TRBV3-1 and TRBJ2-7, with 7 bases identical to TRBD2. Germline CDR1 reads LGHDT; CDR2 reads YNNKEL (reference sequence). CDR3 length: 15 amino acids. The V and J ends lost 2 bases and 4 bases, in that order; junction bases with no gene match: 8. The CDR3 sequence: CASSQTRGGGYEQYF. The CDR3 region has the DNA TGTGCCAGCAGCCAAACTAGGGGCGGGGGTTACGAGCAGTACTTC.